Each of the 11 T cell receptor beta chains below was sequenced from the same sample in a study of T cell responses to AZD1222 COVID-19 vaccine. Clones were read by immunoSEQ multiplex PCR, and TCRdb kept only the in-frame ones, dropping some. This table has 120,000 to 150,000 clones, around 91% appearing once. Sequences were derived from peripheral blood, sampled 28 days after the second AZD1222 dose. These receptors all come from an adult who received the AZD1222 COVID-19 vaccine.

The chain has TRBV7-2 and TRBJ1-4; 7 bases line up with TRBD1. CDR3 length: 14 amino acids. Germline assignment: CDR1 SGHTA and CDR2 FQGNSA. V lost 3 bases to trimming and J lost 10 bases; unmatched junction nucleotides: 8. The CDR3 nucleotides read TGTGCCAGCAGCTTTCTCCAGGGGGAGGGAAAACTGTTTTTT. This gives the protein CASSFLQGEGKLFF.

The chain couples TRBV2 to TRBJ2-7; D possibly corresponds to TRBD2 (6 bases). The germline gives CDR1 SNHLY, CDR2 FYNNEI. The CDR3 contains 13 residues. V gave up 8 bases and J gave up 3 bases, with 14 bases separating them. The CDR3 sequence is CASLEGGFYEQYF. CDR3 coding DNA: TGTGCCAGCTTGGAGGGCGGGTTCTACGAGCAGTACTTC.

The chain is built from TRBV9 and TRBJ1-3, with TRBD1 matching 7 bases. The CDR3 is 18 amino acids. V lost 4 bases, J lost 0 bases, and 13 bases stayed unmatched. CDR1 and CDR2 from the germline V gene are SGDLS and YYNGEE. In DNA form, the CDR3 reads TGTGCCAGCAGCCCCCATACAGGGGCGCCTAGCTCTGGAAACACCATATATTTT. It specifies CASSPHTGAPSSGNTIYF.

This chain joins TRBV19 and TRBJ1-1, with TRBD1 identical over 8 bases. The CDR3 length is 15 residues. Germline values: CDR1 LNHDA, CDR2 SQIVND (reference sequence). Germline trimming cut 3 bases from V and 1 base from J; bases unmatched to any gene: 4. CDR3 loop: CASSISGQGNTEAFF. In nucleotides, the CDR3 is TGTGCCAGTAGTATTTCTGGACAGGGGAACACTGAAGCTTTCTTT.

The rearrangement joins TRBV12-3 or TRBV12-4 to TRBJ2-7; 8 bases align to TRBD2. This CDR3 is built from 13 residues. V lost 6 bases to trimming and J lost 3 bases; unmatched junction nucleotides: 4. The CDR3 spells CASSGTSHYEQYF. The CDR3 coding sequence is TGTGCCAGCAGCGGGACTAGTCACTACGAGCAGTACTTC.

This clone was recorded once. The chain joins TRBV4-1 to TRBJ1-2; D is unclear. CDR3 length: 15 amino acids. Trimming took 0 bases from V and 0 from J, leaving 8 bases between them. From germline, CDR1 is MGHRA and CDR2 YSYEKL. For the CDR3, the DNA is TGCGCCAGCAGCCAAGATGCATTAGCTAACTATGGCTACACCTTC. Protein product: CASSQDALANYGYTF.

This rearrangement joins TRBV3-1 (or the pseudogene TRBV3-2) to TRBJ2-1; a weak D match, TRBD2 (5 bases). The V end was cut by 2 bases, the J end by 4 bases, with 6 bases between. From germline, CDR1 is LGHDT and CDR2 YNNKEL (reference sequence). The length of the CDR3 is 13 residues. The CDR3 loop reads CASSQSGYNEQFF. The CDR3 coding sequence is TGTGCCAGCAGCCAATCGGGGTACAATGAGCAGTTCTTC.

The DNA of the CDR3 is TGTGCCAGCAGCCCCAGACAGGGGGGTCATGAGCAGTTCTTC. Translated, it gives CASSPRQGGHEQFF. The rearrangement links TRBV7-9 to TRBJ2-1; 9 bases are a match to TRBD1. V trimming: 5 bases; J trimming: 8 bases; junction bases outside the gene matches: 7. This CDR3 has 14 residues. Germline assignment: CDR1 SEHNR and CDR2 FQNEAQ (reference sequence).

The V and J genes are TRBV19 and TRBJ2-3, with TRBD1 as a possible D gene (5 bases). The CDR3 spans 14 residues. The V and J ends lost 3 bases and 0 bases respectively, with 7 bases between them. In germline, CDR1 is LNHDA, CDR2 SQIVND (reference sequence). The chain's CDR3 is CASSMGLSTDTQYF. CDR3 coding DNA: TGTGCCAGTAGTATGGGGCTGAGCACAGATACGCAGTATTTT.

CDR3 nucleotide sequence: TGTGCCTGGAGACCCAGCTGGTCTGAAGCTTTCTTT. Translating it yields CAWRPSWSEAFF. The rearrangement joins TRBV30 to TRBJ1-1; unclear D gene. CDR3 length equals 12 residues. Trimming removed 3 bases at V and 6 bases at J, with 11 bases between. Germline values: CDR1 GTSNPN, CDR2 SVGIG (reference sequence). The whole variable domain, filled in from reference TRBV30 and TRBJ1-1, reads SQTIHQWPATLVQPVGSPLSLECTVEGTSNPNLYWYRQAAGRGLQLLFYSVGIGQISSEVPQNLSASRPQDRQFILSSKKLLLSDSGFYLCAWRPSWSEAFFGQGTRLTVV.

CDR3 residues: CASSPPGEVIQYF. In DNA, the CDR3 is TGTGCCAGCTCACCGCCGGGGGAGGTGATTCAGTACTTC. The V call is TRBV18, the J call TRBJ2-4, with a weak D call TRBD2 (6 bases). Germline assignment: CDR1 KGHSH and CDR2 LQKENI. The CDR3 sequence is 13 residues long. Trimming left V 3 bases short and J 10 bases short, with 13 bases between.